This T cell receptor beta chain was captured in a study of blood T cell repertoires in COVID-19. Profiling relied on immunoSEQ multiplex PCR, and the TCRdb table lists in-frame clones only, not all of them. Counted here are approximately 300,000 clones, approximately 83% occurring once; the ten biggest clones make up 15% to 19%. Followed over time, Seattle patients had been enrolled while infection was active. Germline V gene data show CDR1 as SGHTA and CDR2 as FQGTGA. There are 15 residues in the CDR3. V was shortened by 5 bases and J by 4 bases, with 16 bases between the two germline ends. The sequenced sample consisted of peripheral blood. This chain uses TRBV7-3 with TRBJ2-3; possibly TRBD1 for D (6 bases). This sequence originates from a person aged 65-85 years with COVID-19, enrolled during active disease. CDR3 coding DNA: TGTGCCAGCAGCAGAGGCCAGGGGATCGCAGATACGCAGTATTTT. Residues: CASSRGQGIADTQYF.